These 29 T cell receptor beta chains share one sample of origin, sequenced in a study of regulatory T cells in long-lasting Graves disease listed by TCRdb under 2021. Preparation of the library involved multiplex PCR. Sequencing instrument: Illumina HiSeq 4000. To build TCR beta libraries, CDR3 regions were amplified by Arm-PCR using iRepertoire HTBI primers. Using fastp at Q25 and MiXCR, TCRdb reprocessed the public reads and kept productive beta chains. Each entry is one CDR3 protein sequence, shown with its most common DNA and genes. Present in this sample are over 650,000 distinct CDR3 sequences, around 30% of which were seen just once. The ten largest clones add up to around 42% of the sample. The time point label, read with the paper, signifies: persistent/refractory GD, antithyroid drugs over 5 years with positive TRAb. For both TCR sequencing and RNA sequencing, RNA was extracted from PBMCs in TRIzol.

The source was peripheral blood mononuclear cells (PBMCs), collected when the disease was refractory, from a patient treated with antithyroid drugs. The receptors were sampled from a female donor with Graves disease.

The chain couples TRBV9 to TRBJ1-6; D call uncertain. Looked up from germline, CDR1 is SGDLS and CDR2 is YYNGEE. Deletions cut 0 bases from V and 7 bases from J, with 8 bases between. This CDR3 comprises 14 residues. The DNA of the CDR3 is TGTGCCAGCAGCGTAGAGAGCGCCAATTCACCCCTCCACTTT. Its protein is CASSVESANSPLHF.

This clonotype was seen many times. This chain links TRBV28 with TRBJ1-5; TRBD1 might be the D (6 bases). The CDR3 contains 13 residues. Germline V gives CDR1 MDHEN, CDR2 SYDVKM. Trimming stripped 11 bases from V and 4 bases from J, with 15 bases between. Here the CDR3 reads CAGGQGGNQPQHF. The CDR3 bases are TGTGCCGGGGGACAAGGTGGAAATCAGCCCCAGCATTTT.

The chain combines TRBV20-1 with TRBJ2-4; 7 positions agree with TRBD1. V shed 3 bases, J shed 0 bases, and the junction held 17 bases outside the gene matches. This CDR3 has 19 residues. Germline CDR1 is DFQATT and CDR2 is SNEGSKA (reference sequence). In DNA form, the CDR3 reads TGCAGTGCTAGGCCCATGGGACAGCCGGAAGTAGTAGCCAAAAACATTCAGTACTTC. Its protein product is CSARPMGQPEVVAKNIQYF.

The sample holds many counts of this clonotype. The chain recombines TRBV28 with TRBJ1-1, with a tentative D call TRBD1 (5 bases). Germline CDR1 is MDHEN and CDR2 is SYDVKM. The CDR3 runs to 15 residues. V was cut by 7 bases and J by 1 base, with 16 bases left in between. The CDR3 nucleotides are TGTGCCAGCATGCCCCAGCGAGGACAGAACACTGAAGCTTTCTTT. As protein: CASMPQRGQNTEAFF.

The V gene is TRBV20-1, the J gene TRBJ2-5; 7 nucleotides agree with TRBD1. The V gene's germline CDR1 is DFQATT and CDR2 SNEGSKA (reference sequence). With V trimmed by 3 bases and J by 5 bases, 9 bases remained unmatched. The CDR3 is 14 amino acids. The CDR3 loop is CSASPDRVYETQYF. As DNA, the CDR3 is TGCAGTGCTAGTCCCGACAGGGTGTACGAGACCCAGTACTTC.

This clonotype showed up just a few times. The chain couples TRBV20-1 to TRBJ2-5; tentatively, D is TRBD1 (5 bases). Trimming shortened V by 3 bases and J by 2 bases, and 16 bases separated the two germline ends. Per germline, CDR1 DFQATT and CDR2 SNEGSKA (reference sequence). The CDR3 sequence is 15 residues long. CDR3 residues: CSASLWGAGQETQYF. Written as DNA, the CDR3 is TGCAGTGCTAGTTTATGGGGCGCTGGGCAAGAGACCCAGTACTTC.

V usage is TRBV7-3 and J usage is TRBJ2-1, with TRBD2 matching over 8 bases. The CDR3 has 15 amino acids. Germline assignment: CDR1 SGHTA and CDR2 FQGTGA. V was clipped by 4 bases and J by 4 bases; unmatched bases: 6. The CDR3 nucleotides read TGTGCCAGCAGCTCCTTAACGGGAGGGTACAATGAGCAGTTCTTC. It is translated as CASSSLTGGYNEQFF.

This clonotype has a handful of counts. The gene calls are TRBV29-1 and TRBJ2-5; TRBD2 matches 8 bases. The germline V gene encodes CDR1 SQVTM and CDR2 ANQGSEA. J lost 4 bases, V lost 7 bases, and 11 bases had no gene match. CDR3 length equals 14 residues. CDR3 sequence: CSAKAGLAGETQYF. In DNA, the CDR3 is TGCAGCGCAAAGGCGGGGCTAGCGGGAGAGACCCAGTACTTC.

CDR3 protein: CASGLAGTGNTEAFF. The CDR3 coding sequence is TGTGCTAGTGGTTTGGCCGGGACAGGGAACACTGAAGCTTTCTTT. The chain combines TRBV12-5 with TRBJ1-1; 8 nucleotides match TRBD1. The CDR3 spans 15 residues. V gave up 1 base and J gave up 1 base; unmatched junction bases: 2. From germline, CDR1 is LGHNT and CDR2 FRNRAP.

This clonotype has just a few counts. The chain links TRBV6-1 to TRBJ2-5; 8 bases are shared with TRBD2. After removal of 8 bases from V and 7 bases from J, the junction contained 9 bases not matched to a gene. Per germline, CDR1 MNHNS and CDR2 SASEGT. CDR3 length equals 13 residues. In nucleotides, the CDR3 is TGTGCCAGCGGATCGGACGGGAGGGGGACCCAGTACTTC. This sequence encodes CASGSDGRGTQYF.

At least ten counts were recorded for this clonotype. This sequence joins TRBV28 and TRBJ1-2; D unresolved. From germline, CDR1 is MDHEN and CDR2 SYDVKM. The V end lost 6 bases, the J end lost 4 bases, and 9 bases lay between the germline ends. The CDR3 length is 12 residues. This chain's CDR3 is CASSSGPYGYTF. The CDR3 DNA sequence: TGTGCCAGCAGCTCCGGGCCCTATGGCTACACCTTC.

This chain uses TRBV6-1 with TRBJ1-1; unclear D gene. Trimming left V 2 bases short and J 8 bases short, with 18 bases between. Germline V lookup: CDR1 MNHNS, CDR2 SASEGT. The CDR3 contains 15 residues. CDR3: CASSETRAGNWEAFF. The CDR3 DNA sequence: TGTGCCAGCAGTGAAACCCGGGCGGGGAATTGGGAAGCTTTCTTT.

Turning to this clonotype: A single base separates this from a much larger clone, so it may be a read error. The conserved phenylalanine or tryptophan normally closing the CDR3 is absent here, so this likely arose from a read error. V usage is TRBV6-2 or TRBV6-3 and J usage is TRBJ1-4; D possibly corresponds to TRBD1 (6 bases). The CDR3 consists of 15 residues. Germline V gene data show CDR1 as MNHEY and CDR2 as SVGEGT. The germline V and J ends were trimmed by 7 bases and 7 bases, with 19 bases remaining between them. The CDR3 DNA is TGTGCCAGCACTTATAATGCGGGGGCTGGTGAAAAACTGTTTTAT. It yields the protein CASTYNAGAGEKLFY.

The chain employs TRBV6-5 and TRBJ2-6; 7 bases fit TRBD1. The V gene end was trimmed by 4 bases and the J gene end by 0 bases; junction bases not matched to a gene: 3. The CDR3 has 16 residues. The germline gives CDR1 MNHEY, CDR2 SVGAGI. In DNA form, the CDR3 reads TGTGCCAGCAGTTGGACAGGTACCTCTGGGGCCAACGTCCTGACTTTC. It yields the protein CASSWTGTSGANVLTF.

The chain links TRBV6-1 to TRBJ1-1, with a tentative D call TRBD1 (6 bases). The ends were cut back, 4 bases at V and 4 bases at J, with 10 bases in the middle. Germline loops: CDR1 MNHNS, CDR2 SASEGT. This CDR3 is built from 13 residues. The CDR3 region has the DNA TGTGCCAGCAGTGGCGAGGGGGGCACTGAAGCTTTCTTT. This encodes CASSGEGGTEAFF.

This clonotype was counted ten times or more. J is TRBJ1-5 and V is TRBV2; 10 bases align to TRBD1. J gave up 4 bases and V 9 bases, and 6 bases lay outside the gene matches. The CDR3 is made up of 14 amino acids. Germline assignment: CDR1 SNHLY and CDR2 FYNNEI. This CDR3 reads CASRMDRGNQPQHF. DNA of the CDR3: TGTGCCAGTCGGATGGACAGGGGGAATCAGCCCCAGCATTTT.

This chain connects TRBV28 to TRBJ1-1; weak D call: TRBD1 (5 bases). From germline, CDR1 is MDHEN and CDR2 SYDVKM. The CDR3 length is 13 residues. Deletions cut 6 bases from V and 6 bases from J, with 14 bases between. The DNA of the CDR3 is TGTGCCAGCAGGGCCGGGACTAACCCTGAAGCTTTCTTT. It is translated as CASRAGTNPEAFF. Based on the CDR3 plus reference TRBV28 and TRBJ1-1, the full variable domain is DVKVTQSSRYLVKRTGEKVFLECVQDMDHENMFWYRQDPGLGLRLIYFSYDVKMKEKGDIPEGYSVSREKKERFSLILESASTNQTSMYLCASRAGTNPEAFFGQGTRLTVV.

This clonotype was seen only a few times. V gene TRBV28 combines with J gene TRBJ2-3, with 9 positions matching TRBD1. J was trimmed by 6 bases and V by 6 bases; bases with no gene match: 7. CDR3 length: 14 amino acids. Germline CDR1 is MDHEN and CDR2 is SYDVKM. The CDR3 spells CASRWTGAADTQYF. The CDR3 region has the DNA TGTGCCAGCAGATGGACAGGGGCGGCGGATACGCAGTATTTT.

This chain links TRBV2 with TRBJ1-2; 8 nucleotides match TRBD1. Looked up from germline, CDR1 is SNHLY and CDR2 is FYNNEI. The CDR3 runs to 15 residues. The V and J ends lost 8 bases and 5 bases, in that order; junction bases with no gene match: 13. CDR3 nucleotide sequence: TGTGCCAGCCGACAGGGGTCGAGTACGGGATATGGCTACACCTTC. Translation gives CASRQGSSTGYGYTF.

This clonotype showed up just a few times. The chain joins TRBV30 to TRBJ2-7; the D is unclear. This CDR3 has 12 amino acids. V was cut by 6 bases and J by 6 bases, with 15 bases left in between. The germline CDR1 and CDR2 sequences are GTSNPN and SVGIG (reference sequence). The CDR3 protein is CACSRNSLEQYF. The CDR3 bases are TGTGCCTGTTCGAGGAACAGTCTCGAGCAGTACTTC. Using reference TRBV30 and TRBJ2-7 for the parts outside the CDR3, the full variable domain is SQTIHQWPATLVQPVGSPLSLECTVEGTSNPNLYWYRQAAGRGLQLLFYSVGIGQISSEVPQNLSASRPQDRQFILSSKKLLLSDSGFYLCACSRNSLEQYFGPGTRLTVT.

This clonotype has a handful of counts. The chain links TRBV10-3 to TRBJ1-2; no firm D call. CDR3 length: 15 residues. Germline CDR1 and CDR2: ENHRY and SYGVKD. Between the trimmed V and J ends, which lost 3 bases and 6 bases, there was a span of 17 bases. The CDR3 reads CAISDAAVERNGYTF. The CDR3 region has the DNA TGTGCCATCAGTGACGCGGCTGTCGAAAGGAATGGCTACACCTTC.

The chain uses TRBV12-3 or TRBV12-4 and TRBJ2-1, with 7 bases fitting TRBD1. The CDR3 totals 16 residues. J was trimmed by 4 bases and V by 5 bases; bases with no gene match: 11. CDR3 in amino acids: CASSPPDRVSYNEQFF. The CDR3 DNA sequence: TGTGCCAGCAGTCCTCCCGACAGGGTGAGTTACAATGAGCAGTTCTTC.

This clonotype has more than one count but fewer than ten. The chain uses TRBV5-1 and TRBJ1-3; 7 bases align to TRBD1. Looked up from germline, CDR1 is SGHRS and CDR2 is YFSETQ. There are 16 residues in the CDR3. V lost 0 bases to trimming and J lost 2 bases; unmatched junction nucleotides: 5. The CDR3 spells CASSLETGQTGNTIYF. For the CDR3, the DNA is TGCGCCAGCAGCTTGGAGACAGGGCAAACTGGAAACACCATATATTTT.

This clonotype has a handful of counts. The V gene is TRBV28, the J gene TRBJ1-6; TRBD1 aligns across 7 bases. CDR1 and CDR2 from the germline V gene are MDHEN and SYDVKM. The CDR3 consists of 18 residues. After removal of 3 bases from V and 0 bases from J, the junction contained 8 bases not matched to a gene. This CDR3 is CASSFISGTASYNSPLHF. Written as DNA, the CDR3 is TGTGCCAGCAGTTTTATATCCGGGACAGCCTCCTATAATTCACCCCTCCACTTT. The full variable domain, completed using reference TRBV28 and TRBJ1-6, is DVKVTQSSRYLVKRTGEKVFLECVQDMDHENMFWYRQDPGLGLRLIYFSYDVKMKEKGDIPEGYSVSREKKERFSLILESASTNQTSMYLCASSFISGTASYNSPLHFGNGTRLTVT.

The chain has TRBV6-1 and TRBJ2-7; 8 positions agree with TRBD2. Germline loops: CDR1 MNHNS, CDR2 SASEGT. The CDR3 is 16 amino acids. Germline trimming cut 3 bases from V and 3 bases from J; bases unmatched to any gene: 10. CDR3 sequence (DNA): TGTGCCAGCAGTGATACTAGGGGACTAGGACTCTACGAGCAGTACTTC. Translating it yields CASSDTRGLGLYEQYF.

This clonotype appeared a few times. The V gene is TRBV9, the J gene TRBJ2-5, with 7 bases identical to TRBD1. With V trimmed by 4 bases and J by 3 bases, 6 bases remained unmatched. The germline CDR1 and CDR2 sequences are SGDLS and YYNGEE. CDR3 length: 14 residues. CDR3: CASSFMTGKETQYF. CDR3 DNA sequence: TGTGCCAGCAGCTTTATGACAGGGAAAGAGACCCAGTACTTC.

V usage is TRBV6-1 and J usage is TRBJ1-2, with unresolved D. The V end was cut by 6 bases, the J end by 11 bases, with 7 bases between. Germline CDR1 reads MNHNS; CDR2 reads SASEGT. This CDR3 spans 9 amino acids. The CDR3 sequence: CASSPEYTF. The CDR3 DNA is TGTGCCAGCAGCCCGGAGTACACCTTC.

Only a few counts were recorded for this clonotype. The CDR3 DNA reads TGTGCCAGCAGCCAGCAATTAGCCAATGAGCAGTTCTTC. Translating it yields CASSQQLANEQFF. J is TRBJ2-5 and V is TRBV7-3; D ambiguous. The J call is doubtful: the DNA matches TRBJ2-1 better. CDR3 length equals 13 residues. Per germline, CDR1 SGHTA and CDR2 FQGTGA.

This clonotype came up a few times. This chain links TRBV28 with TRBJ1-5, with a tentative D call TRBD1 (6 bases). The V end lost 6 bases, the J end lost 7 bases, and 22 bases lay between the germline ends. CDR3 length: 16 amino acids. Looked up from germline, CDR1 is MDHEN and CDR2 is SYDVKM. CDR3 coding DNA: TGTGCCAGCAGCCTGACACAGGGCGTGAAATACCAGCCCCAGCATTTT. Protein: CASSLTQGVKYQPQHF.